A single sample is the source of the 9 T cell receptor beta chains below, sequenced in a study of T cells in Graves' hyperthyroidism and ophthalmopathy. The TCR beta CDR3 regions underwent amplification using RNA transcripts as the source. Researchers ran a first-round RT-PCR on the TCR CDR3 using the HTBI primer set. MiXCR was run by TCRdb on the multiplex PCR reads, yielding one entry per CDR3 protein. The sample holds almost 350,000 distinct CDR3 sequences, roughly 18% seen once. Sequenced material: blood. These receptors were taken from a woman between 35 and 50 years old with Graves' ophthalmopathy.

This clonotype was detected only a few times. The V gene is TRBV5-4, the J gene TRBJ2-7; D is ambiguous. Per the germline V gene, CDR1 is SGHNT and CDR2 is YYREEE (reference sequence). With 1 base removed from V and 0 bases from J, the gap between germline ends came to 8 bases. CDR3 length equals 14 residues. CDR3 in amino acids: CASSLNSLSYEQYF. The CDR3 region has the DNA TGTGCCAGCAGCTTGAACAGCCTCTCCTACGAGCAGTACTTC. Using reference TRBV5-4 and TRBJ2-7 for the parts outside the CDR3, the full variable domain is ETGVTQSPTHLIKTRGQQVTLRCSSQSGHNTVSWYQQALGQGPQFIFQYYREEENGRGNFPPRFSGLQFPNYSSELNVNALELDDSALYLCASSLNSLSYEQYFGPGTRLTVT.

This clonotype was recorded at least ten times. The V call is TRBV7-2, the J call TRBJ1-1, with D possibly TRBD1 on 5 matching bases. Germline CDR1 is SGHTA and CDR2 is FQGNSA. Trimming pared 1 base from V and 1 base from J, leaving 10 bases between. The CDR3 is 15 residues long. The chain's CDR3 is CASSLEGRENTEAFF. The DNA of the CDR3 is TGTGCCAGCAGCTTAGAGGGCAGGGAGAACACTGAAGCTTTCTTT.

There are a few counts of this clonotype. The chain has TRBV6-5 and TRBJ2-7; TRBD1 matches at 9 bases. The V gene end was trimmed by 5 bases and the J gene end by 3 bases; junction bases not matched to a gene: 8. Germline CDR1 and CDR2: MNHEY and SVGAGI. The CDR3 totals 15 residues. The DNA of the CDR3 is TGTGCCAGCAGTCCCGGGACAGGGACGAACTACGAGCAGTACTTC. As protein: CASSPGTGTNYEQYF.

This clonotype came up many times. J is TRBJ2-7 and V is TRBV13; the D is unclear. The V end lost 0 bases, the J end lost 7 bases, and 13 bases lay between the germline ends. The CDR3 is 14 amino acids. CDR1 is PRHDT, CDR2 FYEKMQ, per germline (reference sequence). The chain's CDR3 is CASSLGRLSLEQYF. The DNA for the CDR3 is TGTGCCAGCAGCTTAGGCAGGTTGTCACTTGAGCAGTACTTC.

This clonotype has only a few counts. J is TRBJ1-1 and V is TRBV15; 9 nucleotides align to TRBD1. Germline CDR1 reads LNHNV; CDR2 reads YYDKDF (reference sequence). The CDR3 sequence is 15 residues long. Trimming at V came to 9 bases and at J to 0 bases, leaving 8 bases not matched to a gene. The CDR3 spells CATARDRVMNTEAFF. In DNA, the CDR3 is TGTGCCACAGCTAGGGACAGGGTTATGAACACTGAAGCTTTCTTT.

This clonotype was found many times. J is TRBJ2-2 and V is TRBV29-1; TRBD2 agrees at 7 bases. V lost 4 bases and J lost 0; bases outside the gene matches: 8. Germline CDR1 SQVTM, CDR2 ANQGSEA. CDR3 length equals 16 residues. Here the CDR3 DNA reads TGCAGCGTTGCGTCGGGCGGGAGCGCGAACACCGGGGAGCTGTTTTTT. It encodes CSVASGGSANTGELFF.

This clonotype was counted only a few times. The rearrangement uses TRBV6-1 and TRBJ1-6; D remains unclear. Germline V gives CDR1 MNHNS, CDR2 SASEGT. The CDR3 is 12 amino acids. Trimming removed 6 bases from V and 8 bases from J, with 8 bases in between. In DNA form, the CDR3 reads TGTGCCAGCAGGCAGCGGGATTCACCCCTCCACTTT. It translates to CASRQRDSPLHF.

Many counts were recorded for this clonotype. The rearrangement joins TRBV12-3 or TRBV12-4 to TRBJ1-2, with 8 positions matching TRBD1. The junction had 9 bases not matched to a gene; V was cut back by 5 bases and J by 7 bases. The CDR3 length is 14 residues. The CDR3 DNA is TGTGCCAGCAGTGACTGGACAGGGCAGGGTGGCTACACCTTC. Its translation: CASSDWTGQGGYTF.

At least ten counts were recorded for this clonotype. The chain joins TRBV27 to TRBJ2-7; 8 bases are shared with TRBD2. Germline V lookup: CDR1 MNHEY, CDR2 SMNVEV (reference sequence). This CDR3 comprises 14 residues. After removal of 7 bases from V and 6 bases from J, the junction contained 11 bases not matched to a gene. The DNA for the CDR3 is TGTGCCAGCATGGCGGGGGGCGCGTTCTCCGAGCAGTACTTC. It translates to CASMAGGAFSEQYF.